The 8 T cell receptor beta chains listed next were all sequenced from one sample in a study of shared clonotypes between healthy human individuals. TCRdb's copy holds only in-frame clones and misses some; the assay was immunoSEQ multiplex PCR. This sample has 700,000 or so clones, with approximately 75% found just once. The sequencing input was memory CD4+ T cells sorted from blood. As for subset: CD45RA-negative fraction. These receptors originate from a woman between 25 and 40 years old in good health.

On this clone itself: A single base separates this from a much larger clone, so it may be a read error. The chain combines TRBV11-2 with TRBJ1-1; tentatively, D is TRBD1 (6 bases). CDR1 SGHAT and CDR2 FQNNGV come from the germline V gene. Trimming left V 5 bases short and J 1 base short, with 11 bases between. CDR3 size: 14 residues. CDR3 loop: CASSPWTANTEAFF. The CDR3 DNA reads TGTGCCAGCAGCCCGTGGACAGCGAACACTGAAGCTTTCTTT.

Of note for this clone: This sample includes further DNA sequences coding for the same CDR3. This rearrangement joins TRBV28 to TRBJ1-2, with D uncertain. This CDR3 is built from 11 residues. Per germline, CDR1 MDHEN and CDR2 SYDVKM. Trimming removed 4 bases from V and 5 bases from J, with 5 bases in between. Here the CDR3 DNA reads TGTGCCAGCAGTTCGCAGTATGGCTACACCTTC. It is translated as CASSSQYGYTF.

The rearrangement joins TRBV2 to TRBJ2-7; 10 nucleotides match TRBD2. The CDR3 contains 15 residues. The J segment lost 5 bases and the V segment lost 7 bases, leaving 11 bases of the junction unmatched. The V gene's germline CDR1 is SNHLY and CDR2 FYNNEI. The CDR3 DNA sequence: TGTGCCAGCAAACTCACCGGGACTAGCGTAAACGAGCAGTACTTC. The encoded protein is CASKLTGTSVNEQYF.

J is TRBJ2-3 and V is TRBV14, with 9 bases that match TRBD2. CDR1 is SGHDN, CDR2 FVKESK, per germline. The CDR3 sequence is 18 residues long. The ends lost 0 bases at V and 2 bases at J; junction bases unmatched: 9. CDR3 loop: CASSQEAFLAGSTDTQYF. Here the CDR3 DNA reads TGTGCCAGCAGCCAAGAAGCCTTCCTAGCGGGATCCACAGATACGCAGTATTTT.

The chain joins TRBV18 to TRBJ2-7; 8 bases are a match to TRBD1. Germline CDR1 and CDR2: KGHSH and LQKENI. This CDR3 spans 15 amino acids. The ends lost 3 bases at V and 3 bases at J; junction bases unmatched: 7. The CDR3 DNA sequence: TGTGCCAGCTCACCGGGCATAGGACAGGGCTACGAGCAGTACTTC. It codes for CASSPGIGQGYEQYF.

The chain combines TRBV28 with TRBJ2-1; D is unclear. This CDR3 is built from 12 residues. V dropped 5 bases and J dropped 12 bases, with 14 bases sitting between them. Germline V gene lookup returns CDR1 MDHEN and CDR2 SYDVKM. CDR3 coding DNA: TGTGCCAGCAGTGTACGGACCCGAGGGCAGTTCTTC. Translated: CASSVRTRGQFF.

V and J are TRBV27 and TRBJ1-6; D unresolved. V lost 5 bases to trimming and J lost 8 bases, with 16 bases between them. Germline assignment: CDR1 MNHEY and CDR2 SMNVEV (reference sequence). This CDR3 spans 15 amino acids. The CDR3 nucleotides are TGTGCCAGCAGTCCTCGGTCCGGAGTTGATTCACCCCTCCACTTT. Residues: CASSPRSGVDSPLHF.

This clone has a handful of counts. Other DNA sequences within the sample encode an identical CDR3. This chain links TRBV5-1 with TRBJ1-3, with a possible D match to TRBD1 (5 bases). V shed 7 bases and J shed 2 bases, with 13 bases lying between them. Germline V gene data show CDR1 as SGHRS and CDR2 as YFSETQ. This CDR3 region has 14 residues. The DNA for the CDR3 is TGCGCCAGCTCCCTTGGGACTGCTGGAAACACCATATATTTT. Protein sequence: CASSLGTAGNTIYF.